A single sample is the source of the 8 T cell receptor beta chains below, sequenced in a study of shared clonotypes between healthy human individuals (dated by TCRdb to 2020 to 2021). Library prep was done by the immunoSEQ multiplex PCR assay. TCRdb obtained this table from immuneACCESS and retained in-frame rearrangements with V and J assigned. These tables miss some clones; where compared with another copy, unresolved V genes account for less than half of the shortfall, and the remainder is unexplained. Counted in this sample were about 2 million clones; approximately 95% of them appeared once. 0.13% of the sample is in the top ten clones. The specimen was naive CD4+ T cells sorted from blood. The intended sense of this specimen's cell subset or site label: CD45RA+ positively selected. The origin of the receptors is a man younger than 35 in good health.

The chain combines TRBV5-1 with TRBJ2-7; a possible D gene is TRBD1 (6 bases). The germline gives CDR1 SGHRS, CDR2 YFSETQ. Trimming cost V 3 bases and J 9 bases, with 19 bases left between them. There are 14 residues in the CDR3. The CDR3 protein is CASSSQGKQTGQYF. The CDR3 region has the DNA TGCGCCAGCAGCTCACAGGGAAAACAAACCGGGCAGTACTTC.

This clone came up once. This same CDR3 is encoded by further DNA sequences in the sample. The genes are TRBV18 and TRBJ1-1, with D possibly TRBD1 on 5 matching bases. The V end lost 3 bases, the J end lost 5 bases, and 10 bases lay between the germline ends. The CDR3 consists of 13 residues. Germline V gives CDR1 KGHSH, CDR2 LQKENI. CDR3 loop: CASSPQGGTEAFF. DNA for the CDR3: TGTGCCAGCTCACCGCAGGGCGGGACTGAAGCTTTCTTT.

The chain couples TRBV6-5 to TRBJ2-1, with D possibly TRBD2 on 5 matching bases. Trimming stripped 10 bases from V and 6 bases from J, with 16 bases between. Germline V CDR1 and CDR2: MNHEY, SVGAGI. The CDR3 runs to 13 residues. CDR3 region: CATARAAANEQFF. The DNA for the CDR3 is TGTGCCACAGCCAGAGCGGCGGCCAATGAGCAGTTCTTC.

The V and J genes are TRBV30 and TRBJ1-1, with D perhaps matching TRBD1 (6 bases). The CDR3 runs 12 residues. Germline loops: CDR1 GTSNPN, CDR2 SVGIG (reference sequence). V was shortened by 4 bases and J by 4 bases, with 10 bases between the two germline ends. The CDR3, as DNA: TGTGCCTGGACTCCCAGGGGCACTGAAGCTTTCTTT. Its translation: CAWTPRGTEAFF. Full variable domain (rest looked up from reference TRBV30 and TRBJ1-1): SQTIHQWPATLVQPVGSPLSLECTVEGTSNPNLYWYRQAAGRGLQLLFYSVGIGQISSEVPQNLSASRPQDRQFILSSKKLLLSDSGFYLCAWTPRGTEAFFGQGTRLTVV.

This rearrangement joins TRBV10-1 to TRBJ2-2, with D perhaps being TRBD1 or TRBD2 (5 bases each). CDR3 length equals 14 residues. CDR1 WNHNN and CDR2 SYGVQD come from the germline V gene (reference sequence). The V and J ends lost 0 bases and 4 bases respectively, with 6 bases between them. CDR3 nucleotide sequence: TGCGCCAGCAGTGAGTCCGGGGCCACCGGGGAGCTGTTTTTT. Its protein is CASSESGATGELFF.

This sequence joins TRBV9 and TRBJ2-1, with 10 nucleotides matching TRBD2. The J segment lost 5 bases and the V segment lost 0 bases, leaving 5 bases of the junction unmatched. The CDR3 is made up of 16 amino acids. Germline V CDR1 and CDR2: SGDLS, YYNGEE. The chain's CDR3 is CASSVEGLAAHNEQFF. The CDR3 region has the DNA TGTGCCAGCAGCGTAGAAGGACTAGCGGCTCACAATGAGCAGTTCTTC.

Concerning this clone: Other DNA sequences in the same sample also yield this CDR3. The gene calls are TRBV2 and TRBJ1-2; no definite D call. CDR1 and CDR2 (germline): SNHLY, FYNNEI. The V and J ends lost 3 bases and 1 base respectively, with 6 bases between them. This CDR3 spans 13 amino acids. CDR3 coding DNA: TGTGCCAGCAGTGAGCAGCTTAACTATGGCTACACCTTC. As protein: CASSEQLNYGYTF.

The rearrangement joins TRBV6-6 to TRBJ2-3, with 7 bases aligning to TRBD2. Looked up from germline, CDR1 is MNHNY and CDR2 is SVGAGI (reference sequence). The ends lost 6 bases at V and 0 bases at J; junction bases unmatched: 3. The CDR3 covers 14 residues. CDR3 bases: TGTGCCAGCAGATACGGGGGGAGCACAGATACGCAGTATTTT. Translation: CASRYGGSTDTQYF.